The 8 T cell receptor beta chains listed next were all sequenced from one sample in a study of blood T cell repertoires in COVID-19. Using immunoSEQ multiplex PCR, the repertoire was profiled, and TCRdb retains in-frame clones only, with some absent. This repertoire shows approximately 220,000 clones, over 70% found once; its top ten account for about 8%. Sequencing was performed on peripheral blood. All receptors come from a woman of 80 years or more with acute or convalescent COVID-19.

The chain has TRBV14 and TRBJ2-1, with 8 bases matching TRBD2. The trim removed 4 bases at V and 3 bases at J, leaving 2 bases unmatched. This CDR3 region has 14 residues. CDR1 is SGHDN, CDR2 FVKESK, per germline. In nucleotides, the CDR3 is TGTGCCAGCAGCCCCGGGACTAGCTACAATGAGCAGTTCTTC. Residues: CASSPGTSYNEQFF.

This chain uses TRBV27 with TRBJ2-2, with 13 positions matching TRBD2. Looked up from germline, CDR1 is MNHEY and CDR2 is SMNVEV (reference sequence). J gave up 4 bases and V 6 bases, and 5 bases lay outside the gene matches. The CDR3 is made up of 16 amino acids. The CDR3 sequence: CASRGLAGTFTGELFF. CDR3 nucleotides: TGTGCCAGCAGGGGACTAGCGGGGACTTTCACCGGGGAGCTGTTTTTT.

CDR3 DNA sequence: TGCGCCAGCAGCCGACAGGCGATGAACACTGAAGCTTTCTTT. Translated: CASSRQAMNTEAFF. The chain combines TRBV5-1 with TRBJ1-1; D is perhaps TRBD1 (6 bases). Trimming took 4 bases from V and 0 from J, leaving 10 bases between them. The CDR3 contains 14 residues. Germline CDR1 and CDR2: SGHRS and YFSETQ.

The rearrangement links TRBV5-5 to TRBJ1-2, with D maybe TRBD1 (5 bases). V lost 1 base to trimming and J lost 2 bases, with 9 bases between them. The CDR3 length is 14 residues. CDR1 and CDR2 (germline): SGHKS, YYEKEE (reference sequence). CDR3 protein: CASSLSTVNYGYTF. DNA of the CDR3: TGTGCCAGCAGCTTGTCGACAGTCAACTATGGCTACACCTTC.

This clone was seen just once. The V and J genes are TRBV15 and TRBJ2-6, with D hard to call. CDR1 and CDR2 (germline): LNHNV, YYDKDF (reference sequence). Trimming removed 1 base from V and 3 bases from J, with 4 bases in between. The CDR3 is 14 amino acids. For the CDR3, the DNA is TGTGCCACCAGCAGAGGGCTTGGGGCCAACGTCCTGACTTTC. The encoded protein is CATSRGLGANVLTF. The variable domain in full, completed from reference TRBV15 and TRBJ2-6, reads DAMVIQNPRYQVTQFGKPVTLSCSQTLNHNVMYWYQQKSSQAPKLLFHYYDKDFNNEADTPDNFQSRRPNTSFCFLDIRSPGLGDTAMYLCATSRGLGANVLTFGAGSRLTVL.

V is TRBV20-1 and J is TRBJ2-1, with 9 bases lining up with TRBD2. CDR1 is DFQATT and CDR2 is SNEGSKA in the germline V gene (reference sequence). V shed 3 bases and J 3 bases; nucleotides not matched to a gene: 12. The CDR3 is made up of 17 amino acids. Written as DNA, the CDR3 is TGCAGTGCTAGTACCCCGACTAGCGGTTTCAACTACAATGAGCAGTTCTTC. This sequence encodes CSASTPTSGFNYNEQFF.

The gene calls are TRBV2 and TRBJ2-2; 10 nucleotides line up with TRBD1. The V gene end was trimmed by 6 bases and the J gene end by 6 bases; junction bases not matched to a gene: 1. The germline CDR1 and CDR2 sequences are SNHLY and FYNNEI. The CDR3 sequence is 13 residues long. The CDR3 here is CASSGQGAGELFF. The CDR3 region has the DNA TGTGCCAGCAGCGGACAGGGGGCCGGGGAGCTGTTTTTT.

The chain recombines TRBV5-1 with TRBJ1-6; 8 nucleotides line up with TRBD1. J was trimmed by 10 bases and V by 0 bases; bases with no gene match: 9. This CDR3 spans 16 amino acids. CDR1 is SGHRS, CDR2 YFSETQ, per germline. The CDR3 spells CASSLGQGQGRSPLHF. CDR3 sequence (DNA): TGCGCCAGCAGCTTGGGTCAAGGACAGGGAAGATCACCCCTCCACTTT.